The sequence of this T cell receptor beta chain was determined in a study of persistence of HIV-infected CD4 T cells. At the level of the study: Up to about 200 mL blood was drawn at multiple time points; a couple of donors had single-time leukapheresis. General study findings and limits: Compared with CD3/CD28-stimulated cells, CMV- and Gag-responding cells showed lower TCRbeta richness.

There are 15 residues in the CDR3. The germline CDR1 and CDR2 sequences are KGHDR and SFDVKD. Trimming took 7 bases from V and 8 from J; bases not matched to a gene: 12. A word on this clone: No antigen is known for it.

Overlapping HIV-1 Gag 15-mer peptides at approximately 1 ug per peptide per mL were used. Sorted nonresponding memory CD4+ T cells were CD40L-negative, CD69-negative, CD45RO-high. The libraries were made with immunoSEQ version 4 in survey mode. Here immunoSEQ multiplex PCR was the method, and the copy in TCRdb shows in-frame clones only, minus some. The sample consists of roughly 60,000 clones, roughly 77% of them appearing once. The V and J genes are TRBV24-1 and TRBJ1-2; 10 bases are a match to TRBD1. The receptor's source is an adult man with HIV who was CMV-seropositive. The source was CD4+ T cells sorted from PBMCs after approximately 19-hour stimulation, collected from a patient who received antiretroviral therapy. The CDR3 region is CATRGPTGTGEGYTF. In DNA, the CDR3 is TGTGCCACCAGAGGCCCCACCGGGACAGGGGAAGGCTACACCTTC.